One and the same sample provided the 32 T cell receptor beta chains below, sequenced in a study of radiation and T cells in renal cell carcinoma. Libraries were prepared by immunoSEQ multiplex PCR; TCRdb keeps only in-frame clonotypes and omits some of them. The sample shows some 9,800 clones, over 60% of them seen only once. Sample treatment: treatment-naive control, cytoreductive nephrectomy. The input for sequencing was tumor tissue, taken from a patient whose treatment was nephrectomy without radiotherapy. The receptor set was obtained from a man aged 55 to 70 with renal cell carcinoma.

The V and J genes are TRBV9 and TRBJ1-2; no reliable D call. V was pared by 2 bases and J by 3 bases, with 14 bases between. In germline, CDR1 is SGDLS, CDR2 YYNGEE. The CDR3 contains 15 residues. CDR3 bases: TGTGCCAGCAGCGTTAACTCTTTTCCGGACTATGGCTACACCTTC. Its protein product is CASSVNSFPDYGYTF.

This clone was seen only a few times. The gene calls are TRBV28 and TRBJ1-1, with D possibly TRBD1 on 6 matching bases. CDR1 MDHEN and CDR2 SYDVKM come from the germline V gene. The CDR3 totals 13 residues. V shed 5 bases and J shed 8 bases, with 15 bases lying between them. CDR3 amino acids: CASSRQDRQEAFF. In DNA form, the CDR3 reads TGTGCCAGCAGTCGGCAAGACAGGCAGGAAGCTTTCTTT.

This chain joins TRBV11-1 and TRBJ2-1; tentatively, D is TRBD2 (5 bases). The germline gives CDR1 SGHAT, CDR2 FQDESV (reference sequence). This CDR3 spans 14 amino acids. V was cut by 1 base and J by 5 bases, with 9 bases left in between. DNA of the CDR3: TGTGCCAGCAGCTTAGGCTCGGGGAACAATGAGCAGTTCTTC. This encodes CASSLGSGNNEQFF. Full variable domain (missing parts from reference TRBV11-1 and TRBJ2-1): EAEVAQSPRYKITEKSQAVAFWCDPISGHATLYWYRQILGQGPELLVQFQDESVVDDSQLPKDRFSAERLKGVDSTLKIQPAELGDSAMYLCASSLGSGNNEQFFGPGTRLTVL.

The DNA of the CDR3 is TGTGCCAGTAGTATGGACGTAGGGACAGATACGCAGTATTTT. Amino acids: CASSMDVGTDTQYF. The rearrangement joins TRBV19 to TRBJ2-3; D is undetermined. Germline assignment: CDR1 LNHDA and CDR2 SQIVND (reference sequence). V lost 3 bases to trimming and J lost 3 bases, with 10 bases between them. There are 14 residues in the CDR3.

The chain combines TRBV4-2 with TRBJ2-1; unclear D gene. The CDR3 loop spans 16 amino acids. Germline-derived CDR1 and CDR2 are LGHNA and YNFKEQ. The germline V and J ends were trimmed by 2 bases and 2 bases, with 13 bases remaining between them. The CDR3 DNA reads as TGTGCCAGCAGCCAACAACTCTACTCGGCCTACAATGAGCAGTTCTTC. Translating it yields CASSQQLYSAYNEQFF.

The V call is TRBV2, the J call TRBJ1-5; TRBD1 is a possible D gene (6 bases). From germline, CDR1 is SNHLY and CDR2 FYNNEI. CDR3 length: 16 residues. The germline V and J ends were trimmed by 4 bases and 5 bases, with 18 bases remaining between them. CDR3 bases: TGTGCCAGCAGTGGTGGAGGGGTGCCAGGGGATCAGCCCCAGCATTTT. Its protein product is CASSGGGVPGDQPQHF. Full variable domain (missing parts from reference TRBV2 and TRBJ1-5): EPEVTQTPSHQVTQMGQEVILRCVPISNHLYFYWYRQILGQKVEFLVSFYNNEISEKSEIFDDQFSVERPDGSNFTLKIRSTKLEDSAMYFCASSGGGVPGDQPQHFGDGTRLSIL.

V gene TRBV7-9 combines with J gene TRBJ2-5; 7 bases agree with TRBD2. Germline CDR1 is SEHNR and CDR2 is FQNEAQ (reference sequence). This CDR3 has 15 amino acids. The V segment lost 5 bases and the J segment 1 base; nucleotides outside the gene matches: 7. DNA of the CDR3: TGTGCCAGCAGCCAACTAACGGGAGGCCAAGAGACCCAGTACTTC. Its translation: CASSQLTGGQETQYF.

This chain uses TRBV7-9 with TRBJ2-2; no clear D gene. This CDR3 region has 11 residues. Trimming took 2 bases from V and 5 from J, leaving 0 bases between them. CDR1 and CDR2 from the germline V gene are SEHNR and FQNEAQ (reference sequence). CDR3 protein: CASSLTGELFF. The CDR3 DNA reads TGTGCCAGCAGCTTAACCGGGGAGCTGTTTTTT.

V usage is TRBV15 and J usage is TRBJ1-4, with D hard to call. Per germline, CDR1 LNHNV and CDR2 YYDKDF (reference sequence). Between the trimmed V and J ends, which lost 1 base and 4 bases, there was a span of 10 bases. This CDR3 comprises 15 residues. The chain's CDR3 is CATSRGVGSNEKLFF. The DNA of the CDR3 is TGTGCCACCAGCAGAGGAGTTGGGAGTAATGAAAAACTGTTTTTT.

The genes are TRBV19 and TRBJ2-5; 9 bases are shared with TRBD1. The junction had 8 bases not matched to a gene; V was cut back by 5 bases and J by 4 bases. CDR3 length equals 15 residues. Germline V lookup: CDR1 LNHDA, CDR2 SQIVND (reference sequence). CDR3 region: CASSPRQGVSETQYF. CDR3 bases: TGTGCCAGTAGTCCGCGACAGGGGGTATCAGAGACCCAGTACTTC. Looking up the rest from reference TRBV19 and TRBJ2-5 gives the full variable domain: DGGITQSPKYLFRKEGQNVTLSCEQNLNHDAMYWYRQDPGQGLRLIYYSQIVNDFQKGDIAEGYSVSREKKESFPLTVTSAQKNPTAFYLCASSPRQGVSETQYFGPGTRLLVL.

The gene calls are TRBV19 and TRBJ1-5; D gene unclear. CDR3 length: 14 amino acids. Trimming shortened V by 3 bases and J by 3 bases, and 9 bases separated the two germline ends. Looked up from germline, CDR1 is LNHDA and CDR2 is SQIVND (reference sequence). In DNA form, the CDR3 reads TGTGCCAGTAGTATCCGTGGCGTCAATCAGCCCCAGCATTTT. Translated: CASSIRGVNQPQHF.

This clone was observed a handful of times. The chain combines TRBV20-1 with TRBJ2-7; no firm D call. The CDR3 covers 11 residues. The germline gives CDR1 DFQATT, CDR2 SNEGSKA (reference sequence). With 3 bases removed from V and 4 bases from J, the gap between germline ends came to 7 bases. The CDR3: CSARWGYEQYF. The CDR3 nucleotides read TGCAGTGCTAGGTGGGGTTACGAGCAGTACTTC.

This chain uses TRBV7-3 with TRBJ2-3; D assignment may be TRBD1 or TRBD2 (5 bases each). The germline CDR1 and CDR2 sequences are SGHTA and FQGTGA. Trimming cost V 5 bases and J 4 bases, with 13 bases left between them. CDR3 size: 14 residues. Here the CDR3 DNA reads TGTGCCAGCAGCCCCGGGGCCTTCCCAGATACGCAGTATTTT. It translates to CASSPGAFPDTQYF.

The rearrangement joins TRBV19 to TRBJ1-2; no clear D. The CDR3 has 14 amino acids. The ends were cut back, 3 bases at V and 9 bases at J, with 17 bases in the middle. Germline assignment: CDR1 LNHDA and CDR2 SQIVND (reference sequence). The CDR3 here is CASSIGGSSSSYTF. The CDR3 bases are TGTGCCAGTAGTATCGGAGGGTCCAGTAGTAGCTACACCTTC.

The chain recombines TRBV5-8 with TRBJ1-5; D not certain. This CDR3 has 14 residues. The V gene's germline CDR1 is SGHTS and CDR2 YDEGEE. Trimming left V 2 bases short and J 2 bases short, with 8 bases between. The CDR3 DNA reads as TGTGCCAGCAGCTTTCGGGCTGGCAATCAGCCCCAGCATTTT. This codes for CASSFRAGNQPQHF.

The V call is TRBV19, the J call TRBJ1-2, with D unresolved. CDR1 and CDR2 from the germline V gene are LNHDA and SQIVND (reference sequence). This CDR3 comprises 15 residues. V dropped 9 bases and J dropped 3 bases, with 20 bases sitting between them. The CDR3 DNA reads as TGTGCCAGCAATGGGCCTTCCCTCAACCACTATGGCTACACCTTC. It encodes CASNGPSLNHYGYTF.

This clone has more than one count but fewer than ten. The V and J genes are TRBV7-9 and TRBJ2-5; D may match TRBD1 or TRBD2 (5 bases each). Trimming stripped 4 bases from V and 5 bases from J, with 14 bases between. Germline CDR1 reads SEHNR; CDR2 reads FQNEAQ (reference sequence). The CDR3 has 14 residues. The CDR3 DNA sequence: TGTGCCAGCAGCTACGGGACCGGCCGGGAGACCCAGTACTTC. The encoded protein is CASSYGTGRETQYF.

The rearrangement links TRBV5-1 to TRBJ1-4; D remains unclear. In germline, CDR1 is SGHRS, CDR2 YFSETQ. V was clipped by 0 bases and J by 6 bases, with 6 bases between them. This CDR3 is 13 amino acids long. In nucleotides, the CDR3 is TGCGCCAGCAGCTTGGGCCCCGATGAAAAACTGTTTTTT. This gives the protein CASSLGPDEKLFF.

The V call is TRBV19, the J call TRBJ2-5, with a tentative D call TRBD1 (6 bases). The CDR3 length is 14 residues. Germline V gene lookup returns CDR1 LNHDA and CDR2 SQIVND (reference sequence). The germline V and J ends were trimmed by 7 bases and 2 bases, with 14 bases remaining between them. CDR3 sequence (DNA): TGTGCCAGTACTCCCTTAGGGGGACAAGAGACCCAGTACTTC. Residues: CASTPLGGQETQYF. Combining the CDR3 with reference TRBV19 and TRBJ2-5 gives the whole variable domain DGGITQSPKYLFRKEGQNVTLSCEQNLNHDAMYWYRQDPGQGLRLIYYSQIVNDFQKGDIAEGYSVSREKKESFPLTVTSAQKNPTAFYLCASTPLGGQETQYFGPGTRLLVL.

This chain joins TRBV28 and TRBJ1-5; unclear D gene. This CDR3 is 13 amino acids long. V lost 6 bases, J lost 8 bases, and 14 bases lay in between. Germline CDR1 and CDR2: MDHEN and SYDVKM. For the CDR3, the DNA is TGTGCCAGCAGAATTCCGGCTAGGGAGCCCCAGCATTTT. Protein sequence: CASRIPAREPQHF. The whole variable domain, filled in from reference TRBV28 and TRBJ1-5, reads DVKVTQSSRYLVKRTGEKVFLECVQDMDHENMFWYRQDPGLGLRLIYFSYDVKMKEKGDIPEGYSVSREKKERFSLILESASTNQTSMYLCASRIPAREPQHFGDGTRLSIL.

The chain joins TRBV5-6 to TRBJ2-4; 7 bases are shared with TRBD2. Germline values: CDR1 SGHDT, CDR2 YYEEEE. V gave up 4 bases and J gave up 7 bases; unmatched junction bases: 11. This CDR3 comprises 15 residues. The chain's CDR3 is CASSRRGVERNIQYF. The CDR3 coding sequence is TGTGCCAGCAGCCGACGGGGGGTTGAGCGTAACATTCAGTACTTC.

This clone was detected only once. The rearrangement uses TRBV6-6 and TRBJ2-5, with TRBD1 as a possible D gene (6 bases). The CDR3 sequence is 14 residues long. Trimming took 2 bases from V and 2 from J, leaving 9 bases between them. Germline V gene data show CDR1 as MNHNY and CDR2 as SVGAGI (reference sequence). Here the CDR3 DNA reads TGTGCCAGCAGTTACGATCAGGGGCAAGAGACCCAGTACTTC. This encodes CASSYDQGQETQYF.

The V call is TRBV28, the J call TRBJ2-5, with D possibly being TRBD2 (6 bases). Deletions cut 5 bases from V and 6 bases from J, with 13 bases between. This CDR3 is 13 amino acids long. CDR1 MDHEN and CDR2 SYDVKM come from the germline V gene. This chain's CDR3 is CASSPTGGKTQYF. Here the CDR3 DNA reads TGTGCCAGCAGTCCGACGGGCGGGAAGACCCAGTACTTC.

The table lists this clone with a few counts. The chain uses TRBV28 and TRBJ1-1, with D uncertain. The V and J ends lost 8 bases and 1 base respectively, with 8 bases between them. This CDR3 spans 12 amino acids. Germline CDR1 MDHEN, CDR2 SYDVKM. CDR3: CASFVKNTEAFF. The CDR3 DNA follows: TGTGCCAGCTTCGTGAAGAACACTGAAGCTTTCTTT.

The V call is TRBV5-1, the J call TRBJ2-1; possibly TRBD2 for D (5 bases). V was cut by 2 bases and J by 5 bases, with 8 bases left in between. This CDR3 has 13 residues. Germline assignment: CDR1 SGHRS and CDR2 YFSETQ. CDR3 loop: CASSFRTHNEQFF. CDR3 bases: TGCGCCAGCAGCTTTCGGACTCACAATGAGCAGTTCTTC.

Only a few counts were recorded for this clone. The chain employs TRBV7-9 and TRBJ1-6; D unresolved. The length of the CDR3 is 14 residues. The ends were cut back, 3 bases at V and 4 bases at J, with 7 bases in the middle. CDR1 and CDR2 (germline): SEHNR, FQNEAQ (reference sequence). CDR3 region: CASSFQNYNSPLHF. The CDR3 DNA reads TGTGCCAGCAGCTTCCAGAATTATAATTCACCCCTCCACTTT.

The rearrangement links TRBV19 to TRBJ1-2; 8 positions agree with TRBD1. Germline V gene sequence: CDR1 LNHDA, CDR2 SQIVND (reference sequence). The ends lost 7 bases at V and 8 bases at J; junction bases unmatched: 18. The CDR3 spans 16 residues. As DNA, the CDR3 is TGTGCCAGTACGCCAGTCAGGGGGCGAGATACGAACGGCTACACCTTC. Amino acids: CASTPVRGRDTNGYTF.

The gene calls are TRBV5-4 and TRBJ1-6; 8 bases fit TRBD1. This CDR3 comprises 12 residues. Germline CDR1 SGHNT, CDR2 YYREEE (reference sequence). The trim removed 6 bases at V and 12 bases at J, leaving 5 bases unmatched. This CDR3 is CASTRQGLPLHF. The CDR3 bases are TGTGCCAGCACCCGACAGGGGTTACCCCTCCACTTT.

The genes are TRBV6-5 and TRBJ1-1; D uncertain. V dropped 4 bases and J dropped 4 bases, with 7 bases sitting between them. This CDR3 contains 12 residues. CDR1 MNHEY and CDR2 SVGAGI come from the germline V gene. The CDR3 DNA follows: TGTGCCAGCAGTTCCATTGGCACTGAAGCTTTCTTT. Its translation is CASSSIGTEAFF.

Here the CDR3 DNA reads TGTGCCAGCAGCTTAGCGATGGGGAGCTCCTACAATGAGCAGTTCTTC. It codes for CASSLAMGSSYNEQFF. The chain couples TRBV7-8 to TRBJ2-1; perhaps TRBD2 as D (5 bases). The CDR3 extends over 16 amino acids. Germline-derived CDR1 and CDR2 are SGHVS and FQNEAQ. V lost 0 bases, J lost 0 bases, and 9 bases lay in between.

The V gene is TRBV5-5, the J gene TRBJ2-1; D gene unclear. This CDR3 is 13 amino acids long. The V end lost 0 bases, the J end lost 9 bases, and 10 bases lay between the germline ends. The germline V gene has CDR1 SGHKS and CDR2 YYEKEE (reference sequence). CDR3 bases: TGTGCCAGCAGCTTGGTGGTCTTCGGTGAGCAGTTCTTC. Translated, it gives CASSLVVFGEQFF.

The gene calls are TRBV19 and TRBJ2-7, with 10 bases identical to TRBD2. Germline loops: CDR1 LNHDA, CDR2 SQIVND (reference sequence). The ends lost 8 bases at V and 3 bases at J; junction bases unmatched: 7. The CDR3 loop spans 14 amino acids. In nucleotides, the CDR3 is TGTGCCAGTTCGCCAGGACTAGCGGACTACGAGCAGTACTTC. It codes for CASSPGLADYEQYF.